Shown below are 13 T cell receptor beta chains from a single sample sequenced in a study of graft-versus-host responses after intestinal transplantation. Sequenced by immunoSEQ multiplex PCR; TCRdb stores in-frame clones only, minus some. The sample includes some 100,000 clones, roughly 87% of them seen just once. For these TCRs, the target antigens are not known. The source material was unstimulated CD4+ T cells sorted from spleen or lymph node cells, sampled before transplant. The source is a human donor who was the organ donor for an intestinal transplant.

The genes are TRBV6-5 and TRBJ1-1; D is unresolved. V lost 6 bases and J 1 base, leaving 12 bases between the germline ends. Germline values: CDR1 MNHEY, CDR2 SVGAGI. The CDR3 is 14 residues long. The CDR3 nucleotides read TGTGCCAGCAGCCCTGGGCAGCCGAACACTGAAGCTTTCTTT. Amino acid sequence: CASSPGQPNTEAFF.

This clone was detected only a few times. CDR3 loop: CASRDPGLGNEKLFF. The CDR3, as DNA: TGTGCCAGCAGGGATCCGGGACTGGGAAATGAAAAACTGTTTTTT. This chain connects TRBV4-2 to TRBJ1-4; weak D call: TRBD1 (5 bases). CDR1 is LGHNA and CDR2 is YNFKEQ in the germline V gene. The V end lost 6 bases, the J end lost 5 bases, and 16 bases lay between the germline ends. This CDR3 comprises 15 residues.

This clone showed up just a few times. The rearrangement links TRBV2 to TRBJ2-7, with 10 bases identical to TRBD2. Germline V lookup: CDR1 SNHLY, CDR2 FYNNEI. The J segment lost 2 bases and the V segment lost 2 bases, leaving 3 bases of the junction unmatched. The CDR3 consists of 15 residues. In nucleotides, the CDR3 is TGTGCCAGCAGTGAATTAGCGGGGGGTCCCTACGAGCAGTACTTC. Translation: CASSELAGGPYEQYF. The variable domain in full, completed from reference TRBV2 and TRBJ2-7, reads EPEVTQTPSHQVTQMGQEVILRCVPISNHLYFYWYRQILGQKVEFLVSFYNNEISEKSEIFDDQFSVERPDGSNFTLKIRSTKLEDSAMYFCASSELAGGPYEQYFGPGTRLTVT.

The rearrangement uses TRBV6-5 and TRBJ2-5; TRBD1 agrees at 8 bases. The germline gives CDR1 MNHEY, CDR2 SVGAGI. The length of the CDR3 is 15 residues. V was clipped by 2 bases and J by 3 bases; unmatched bases: 5. The DNA for the CDR3 is TGTGCCAGCAGTTACCGCTACAGGGGGGAAGAGACCCAGTACTTC. It codes for CASSYRYRGEETQYF.

The V and J genes are TRBV10-3 and TRBJ2-3; 8 nucleotides line up with TRBD1. The CDR3 spans 15 residues. With 0 bases clipped from V and 6 bases from J, the junction kept 5 bases outside the gene matches. The germline CDR1 and CDR2 sequences are ENHRY and SYGVKD. The CDR3 loop is CAISESTGEVDTQYF. CDR3 DNA sequence: TGTGCCATCAGTGAGTCGACAGGGGAGGTCGATACGCAGTATTTT.

The chain carries TRBV6-5 and TRBJ1-2, with D possibly being TRBD1 (5 bases). The CDR3 spans 13 residues. Looked up from germline, CDR1 is MNHEY and CDR2 is SVGAGI. The V and J ends lost 8 bases and 6 bases respectively, with 16 bases between them. The CDR3 nucleotides read TGTGCCAGCTCTCAGGGTTTTGGTAATGGCTACACCTTC. It codes for CASSQGFGNGYTF.

The J gene is TRBJ2-7, the V gene TRBV10-1; D might be TRBD1 or TRBD2, each matching 5 bases. Trimming pared 0 bases from V and 5 bases from J, leaving 14 bases between. The length of the CDR3 is 15 residues. Per the germline V gene, CDR1 is WNHNN and CDR2 is SYGVQD (reference sequence). The CDR3 is CASSESGHPEDEQYF. The CDR3 bases are TGCGCCAGCAGTGAGTCCGGACACCCGGAGGACGAGCAGTACTTC.

CDR3 coding DNA: TGTGCCAGTAGTTGGGACACCGGGGAGCTGTTTTTT. This gives the protein CASSWDTGELFF. The V gene is TRBV19, the J gene TRBJ2-2, with D unresolved. This CDR3 contains 12 residues. Germline-derived CDR1 and CDR2 are LNHDA and SQIVND (reference sequence). V gave up 5 bases and J gave up 3 bases, with 4 bases separating them.

The chain carries TRBV19 and TRBJ1-1; D gene uncertain. The CDR3 is 13 amino acids. CDR1 LNHDA and CDR2 SQIVND come from the germline V gene (reference sequence). Trimming shortened V by 6 bases and J by 2 bases, and 10 bases separated the two germline ends. Here the CDR3 DNA reads TGTGCCAGTAGGGTCCACGCCAACACTGAAGCTTTCTTT. The encoded protein is CASRVHANTEAFF.

V usage is TRBV10-3 and J usage is TRBJ2-2, with a tentative D call TRBD1 (6 bases). The V end was cut by 6 bases, the J end by 2 bases, with 16 bases between. The CDR3 sequence is 16 residues long. In germline, CDR1 is ENHRY, CDR2 SYGVKD. This CDR3 reads CAIRTSGQSNTGELFF. CDR3 nucleotide sequence: TGTGCCATCAGGACCTCAGGACAGTCCAACACCGGGGAGCTGTTTTTT.

The chain uses TRBV2 and TRBJ2-7; a possible D gene is TRBD2 (6 bases). The CDR3 runs to 13 residues. Trimming took off 7 bases at V and 6 bases at J, with 16 bases between the two ends. The germline gives CDR1 SNHLY, CDR2 FYNNEI. CDR3 sequence: CASTPAGFREQYF. Here the CDR3 DNA reads TGTGCCAGCACACCAGCGGGCTTCCGCGAGCAGTACTTC.

This clone has just one count. The chain links TRBV10-1 to TRBJ1-2, with TRBD1 identical over 9 bases. This CDR3 is built from 15 residues. Unmatched junction bases numbered 9, after V lost 8 bases and J lost 2 bases. CDR1 and CDR2 from the germline V gene are WNHNN and SYGVQD (reference sequence). Here the CDR3 reads CASLRDRARNYGYTF. CDR3 DNA: TGCGCCAGCCTGAGGGACAGGGCCCGAAACTATGGCTACACCTTC.

The J gene is TRBJ2-3, the V gene TRBV7-9; possibly TRBD2 for D (5 bases). Germline V gene lookup returns CDR1 SEHNR and CDR2 FQNEAQ (reference sequence). Between the trimmed V and J ends, which lost 4 bases and 0 bases, there was a span of 14 bases. The CDR3 covers 16 residues. CDR3 amino acids: CASSSTDFASTDTQYF. The DNA for the CDR3 is TGTGCCAGCAGCTCTACGGACTTTGCTAGCACAGATACGCAGTATTTT.